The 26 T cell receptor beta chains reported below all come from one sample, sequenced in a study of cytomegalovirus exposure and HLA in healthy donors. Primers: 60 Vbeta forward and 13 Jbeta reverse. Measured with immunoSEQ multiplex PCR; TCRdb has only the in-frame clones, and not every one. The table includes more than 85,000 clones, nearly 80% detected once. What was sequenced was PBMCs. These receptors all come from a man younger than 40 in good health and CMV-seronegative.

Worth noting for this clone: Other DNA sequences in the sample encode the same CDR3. The CDR3 reads CASSLEAGGNNQPQHF. CDR3 nucleotide sequence: TGTGCCAGCAGCTTAGAGGCAGGGGGAAACAATCAGCCCCAGCATTTT. The gene calls are TRBV7-6 and TRBJ1-5, with 7 bases matching TRBD1. The CDR3 loop spans 16 amino acids. J gave up 3 bases and V 1 base, and 6 bases lay outside the gene matches. Germline V gene sequence: CDR1 SGHVS, CDR2 FNYEAQ.

The CDR3 here is CASSQAGPLVEQYF. DNA for the CDR3: TGTGCCAGCAGCCAAGCGGGGCCCCTAGTGGAGCAGTACTTC. The chain uses TRBV5-4 and TRBJ2-7; 7 positions agree with TRBD2. Germline CDR1 is SGHNT and CDR2 is YYREEE (reference sequence). The V and J ends lost 4 bases and 7 bases, in that order; junction bases with no gene match: 11. CDR3 length: 14 residues. The full variable domain, completed using reference TRBV5-4 and TRBJ2-7, is ETGVTQSPTHLIKTRGQQVTLRCSSQSGHNTVSWYQQALGQGPQFIFQYYREEENGRGNFPPRFSGLQFPNYSSELNVNALELDDSALYLCASSQAGPLVEQYFGPGTRLTVT.

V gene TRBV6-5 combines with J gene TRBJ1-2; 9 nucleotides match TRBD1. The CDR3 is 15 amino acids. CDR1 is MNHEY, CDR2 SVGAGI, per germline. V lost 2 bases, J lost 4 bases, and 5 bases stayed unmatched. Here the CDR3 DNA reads TGTGCCAGCAGTTACACAGGGGGCGGAGGCTATGGCTACACCTTC. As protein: CASSYTGGGGYGYTF.

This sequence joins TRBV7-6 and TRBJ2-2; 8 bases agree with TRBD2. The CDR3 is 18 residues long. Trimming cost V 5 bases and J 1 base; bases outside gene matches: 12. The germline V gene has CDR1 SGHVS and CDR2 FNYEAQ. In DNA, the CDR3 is TGTGCCAGCAGCGGAAACATTCTGAGCGGGGGGAACACCGGGGAGCTGTTTTTT. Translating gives CASSGNILSGGNTGELFF.

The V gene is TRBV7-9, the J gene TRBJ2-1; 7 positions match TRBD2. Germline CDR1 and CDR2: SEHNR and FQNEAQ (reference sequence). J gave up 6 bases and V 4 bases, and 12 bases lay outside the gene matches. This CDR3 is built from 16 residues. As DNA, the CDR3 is TGTGCCAGCAGCTACCGAGCCCGGGCGGGAGTCAATGAGCAGTTCTTC. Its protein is CASSYRARAGVNEQFF.

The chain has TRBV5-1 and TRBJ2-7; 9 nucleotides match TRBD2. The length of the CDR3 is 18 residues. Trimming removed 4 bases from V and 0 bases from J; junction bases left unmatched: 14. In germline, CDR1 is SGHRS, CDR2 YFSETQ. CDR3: CASSLWPTSGQSSYEQYF. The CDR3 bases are TGCGCCAGCAGCCTTTGGCCAACTAGCGGGCAAAGCTCCTACGAGCAGTACTTC. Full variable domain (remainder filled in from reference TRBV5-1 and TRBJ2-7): KAGVTQTPRYLIKTRGQQVTLSCSPISGHRSVSWYQQTPGQGLQFLFEYFSETQRNKGNFPGRFSGRQFSNSRSEMNVSTLELGDSALYLCASSLWPTSGQSSYEQYFGPGTRLTVT.

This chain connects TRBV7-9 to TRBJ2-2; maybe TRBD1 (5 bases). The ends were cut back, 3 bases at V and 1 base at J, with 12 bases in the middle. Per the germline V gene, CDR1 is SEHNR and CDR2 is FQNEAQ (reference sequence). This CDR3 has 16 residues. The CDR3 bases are TGTGCCAGCAGCTTCGGGCTGCAGGGGAACACCGGGGAGCTGTTTTTT. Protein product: CASSFGLQGNTGELFF. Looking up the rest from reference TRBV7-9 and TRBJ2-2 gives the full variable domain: DTGVSQNPRHKITKRGQNVTFRCDPISEHNRLYWYRQTLGQGPEFLTYFQNEAQLEKSRLLSDRFSAERPKGSFSTLEIQRTEQGDSAMYLCASSFGLQGNTGELFFGEGSRLTVL.

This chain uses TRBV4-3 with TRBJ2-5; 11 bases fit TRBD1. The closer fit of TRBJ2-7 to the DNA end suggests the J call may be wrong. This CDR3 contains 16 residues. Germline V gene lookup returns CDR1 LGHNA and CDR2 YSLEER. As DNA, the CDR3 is TGCGCCAGCAGCCAAGATTCTTGGGGACAGGGGGACGAGCAGTACTTC. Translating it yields CASSQDSWGQGDEQYF.

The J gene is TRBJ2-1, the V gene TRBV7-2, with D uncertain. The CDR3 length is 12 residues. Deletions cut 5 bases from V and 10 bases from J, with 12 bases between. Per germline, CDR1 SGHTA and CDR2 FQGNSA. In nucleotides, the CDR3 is TGTGCCAGCAGCGCCGACTCTAACGAGCAGTTCTTC. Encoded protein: CASSADSNEQFF. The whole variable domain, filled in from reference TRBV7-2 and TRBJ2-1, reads GAGVSQSPSNKVTEKGKDVELRCDPISGHTALYWYRQSLGQGLEFLIYFQGNSAPDKSGLPSDRFSAERTGGSVSTLTIQRTQQEDSAVYLCASSADSNEQFFGPGTRLTVL.

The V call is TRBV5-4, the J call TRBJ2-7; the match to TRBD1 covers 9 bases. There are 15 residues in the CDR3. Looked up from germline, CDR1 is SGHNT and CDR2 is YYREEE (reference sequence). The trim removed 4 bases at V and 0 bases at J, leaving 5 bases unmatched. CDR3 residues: CASSPGQGLSYEQYF. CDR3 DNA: TGTGCCAGCAGCCCGGGACAGGGCCTCTCCTACGAGCAGTACTTC.

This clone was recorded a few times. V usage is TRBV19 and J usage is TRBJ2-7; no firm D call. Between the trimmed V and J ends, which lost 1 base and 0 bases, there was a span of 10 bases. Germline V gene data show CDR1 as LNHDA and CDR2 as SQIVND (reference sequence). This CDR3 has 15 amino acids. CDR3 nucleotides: TGTGCCAGTAGTATAGCACAGTTGAGCTCCTACGAGCAGTACTTC. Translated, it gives CASSIAQLSSYEQYF.

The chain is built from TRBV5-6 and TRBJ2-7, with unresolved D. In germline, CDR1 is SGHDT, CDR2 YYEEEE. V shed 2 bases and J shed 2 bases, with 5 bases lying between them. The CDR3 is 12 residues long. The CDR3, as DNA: TGTGCCAGCAGCTTTGGGCCCTACGAGCAGTACTTC. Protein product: CASSFGPYEQYF. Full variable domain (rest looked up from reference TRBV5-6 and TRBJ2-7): DAGVTQSPTHLIKTRGQQVTLRCSPKSGHDTVSWYQQALGQGPQFIFQYYEEEERQRGNFPDRFSGHQFPNYSSELNVNALLLGDSALYLCASSFGPYEQYFGPGTRLTVT.

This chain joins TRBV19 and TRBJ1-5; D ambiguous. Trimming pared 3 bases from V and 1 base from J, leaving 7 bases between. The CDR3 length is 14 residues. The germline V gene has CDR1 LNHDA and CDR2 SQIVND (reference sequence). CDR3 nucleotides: TGTGCCAGTAGTATTTCGGGGAGCAATCAGCCCCAGCATTTT. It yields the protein CASSISGSNQPQHF.

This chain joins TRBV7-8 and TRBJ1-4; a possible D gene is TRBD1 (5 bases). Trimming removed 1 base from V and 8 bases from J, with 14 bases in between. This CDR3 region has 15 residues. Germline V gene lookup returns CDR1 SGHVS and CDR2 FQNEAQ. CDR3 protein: CASSLVGREDEKLFF. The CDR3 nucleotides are TGTGCCAGCAGCTTAGTGGGCAGGGAGGACGAAAAACTGTTTTTT. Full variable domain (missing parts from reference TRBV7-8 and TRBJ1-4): GAGVSQSPRYKVAKRGQDVALRCDPISGHVSLFWYQQALGQGPEFLTYFQNEAQLDKSGLPSDRFFAERPEGSVSTLKIQRTQQEDSAVYLCASSLVGREDEKLFFGSGTQLSVL.

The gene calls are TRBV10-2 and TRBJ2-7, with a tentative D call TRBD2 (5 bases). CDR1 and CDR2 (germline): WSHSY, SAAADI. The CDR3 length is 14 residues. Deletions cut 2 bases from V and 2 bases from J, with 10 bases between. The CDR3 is CASSEKDGAYEQYF. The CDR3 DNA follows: TGCGCCAGCAGTGAGAAAGACGGGGCCTACGAGCAGTACTTC.

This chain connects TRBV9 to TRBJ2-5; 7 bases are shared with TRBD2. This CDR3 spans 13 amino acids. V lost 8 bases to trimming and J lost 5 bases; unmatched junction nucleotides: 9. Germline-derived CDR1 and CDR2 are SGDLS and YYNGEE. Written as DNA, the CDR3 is TGTGCCAGGACGAGCGGGGAGGGTGAGACCCAGTACTTC. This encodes CARTSGEGETQYF.

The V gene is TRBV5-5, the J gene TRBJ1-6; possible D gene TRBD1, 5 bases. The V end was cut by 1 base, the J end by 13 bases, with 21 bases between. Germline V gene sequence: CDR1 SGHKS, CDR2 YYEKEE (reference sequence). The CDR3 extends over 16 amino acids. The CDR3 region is CASSLKSTGVIRPLHF. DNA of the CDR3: TGTGCCAGCAGCTTGAAAAGCACAGGAGTAATTCGGCCCCTCCACTTT.

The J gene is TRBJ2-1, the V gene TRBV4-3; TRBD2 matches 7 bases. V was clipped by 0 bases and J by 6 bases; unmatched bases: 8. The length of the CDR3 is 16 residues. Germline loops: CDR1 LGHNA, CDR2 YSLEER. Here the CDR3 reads CASSQEPGLGSNEQFF. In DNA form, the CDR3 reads TGCGCCAGCAGCCAAGAACCCGGACTAGGGTCCAATGAGCAGTTCTTC.

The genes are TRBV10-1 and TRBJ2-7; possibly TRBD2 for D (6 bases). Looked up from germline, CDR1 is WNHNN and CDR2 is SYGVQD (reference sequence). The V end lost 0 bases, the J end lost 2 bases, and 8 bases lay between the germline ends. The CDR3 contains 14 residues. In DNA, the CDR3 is TGCGCCAGCAGTGAGTCCGGGGGAACCTACGAGCAGTACTTC. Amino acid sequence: CASSESGGTYEQYF.

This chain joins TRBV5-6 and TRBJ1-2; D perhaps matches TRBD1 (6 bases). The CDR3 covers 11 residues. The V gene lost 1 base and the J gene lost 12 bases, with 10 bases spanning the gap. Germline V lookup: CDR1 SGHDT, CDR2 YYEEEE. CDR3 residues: CASSLTGSNTF. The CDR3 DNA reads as TGTGCCAGCAGCTTGACAGGGTCTAACACCTTC.

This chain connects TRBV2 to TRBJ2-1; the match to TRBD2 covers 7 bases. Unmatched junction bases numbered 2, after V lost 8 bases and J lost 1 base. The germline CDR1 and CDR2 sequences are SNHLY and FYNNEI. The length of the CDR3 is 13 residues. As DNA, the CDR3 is TGTGCCAGCCGGGGGGATTCCTACAATGAGCAGTTCTTC. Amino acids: CASRGDSYNEQFF.

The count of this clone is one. The CDR3 DNA is TGTGCCTGGAGTGGGCTAGCCCACCAAGAGACCCAGTACTTC. Translation gives CAWSGLAHQETQYF. The gene calls are TRBV30 and TRBJ2-5, with D perhaps matching TRBD2 (5 bases). There are 14 residues in the CDR3. From germline, CDR1 is GTSNPN and CDR2 SVGIG (reference sequence). V lost 1 base, J lost 0 bases, and 9 bases lay in between.

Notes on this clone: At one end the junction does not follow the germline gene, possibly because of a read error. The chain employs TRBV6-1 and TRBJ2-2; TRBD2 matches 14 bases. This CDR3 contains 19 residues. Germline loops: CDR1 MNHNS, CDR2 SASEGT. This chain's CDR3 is CASSAGTSGSAANIGELFF. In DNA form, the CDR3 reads TGTGCCAGCAGTGCCGGGACTAGCGGGAGCGCCGCGAACATCGGGGAGCTGTTTTTT.

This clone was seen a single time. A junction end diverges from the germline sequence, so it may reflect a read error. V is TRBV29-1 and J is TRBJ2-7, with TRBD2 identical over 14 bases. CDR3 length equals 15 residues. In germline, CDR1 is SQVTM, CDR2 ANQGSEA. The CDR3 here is CSVEGTSGSSYEQYF. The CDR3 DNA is TGCAGCGTCGAAGGGACTAGCGGGAGCTCCTACGAGCAGTACTTC.

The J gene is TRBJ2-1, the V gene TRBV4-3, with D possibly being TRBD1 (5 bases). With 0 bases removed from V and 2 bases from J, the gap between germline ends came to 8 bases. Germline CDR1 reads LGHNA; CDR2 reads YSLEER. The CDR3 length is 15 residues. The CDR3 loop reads CASSQEQVTYNEQFF. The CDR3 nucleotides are TGCGCCAGCAGCCAAGAACAGGTTACCTACAATGAGCAGTTCTTC.

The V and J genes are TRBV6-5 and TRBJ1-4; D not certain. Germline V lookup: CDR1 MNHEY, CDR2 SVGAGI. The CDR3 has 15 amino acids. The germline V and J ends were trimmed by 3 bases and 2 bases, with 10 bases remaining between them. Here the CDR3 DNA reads TGTGCCAGCAGTTATCAGAGACTTACTAATGAAAAACTGTTTTTT. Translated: CASSYQRLTNEKLFF.